The clone carrying this TCR beta chain was seen a handful of times. Its cognate antigen is unknown. This sample was included in a study of T cell clonality in common variable immunodeficiency. Study-level points and caveats: Compared with healthy controls, CVID subjects showed increased TCRbeta clonality, mostly in about a third. The cause of increased CVID clonality remains unclear without subpopulation sequencing. Common variable immunodeficiency TCR beta sequences reportedly had fewer deletions and N-nucleotide insertions.

The assay was immunoSEQ multiplex PCR, and TCRdb's table has in-frame clones only and misses some. The sample has some 19,000 clones, none seen only once. This receptor was taken from a human donor with common variable immunodeficiency. Sequencing input: peripheral blood mononuclear cells.

The part of the CDR3 DNA that was read is TGTGCCAGCTCGTCGGACAGGGGCTACAATGAG. It encodes CASSSDRGYNE. The whole CDR3 region reads CASSSDRGYNEQFF. The chain is built from TRBV18 and TRBJ2-1; TRBD1 matches 9 bases. The observed sequence ends 3 residues before the CDR3 terminus, with the missing tail filled in from the germline J gene. Germline V gene sequence: CDR1 KGHSH, CDR2 LQKENI. The CDR3 is made up of 14 amino acids. V lost 6 bases, J lost 3 bases, and 3 bases stayed unmatched.